Each of the 32 T cell receptor beta chains below was sequenced from the same sample in a study of T-cell memory formation after mild COVID-19. Each CDR3 protein gets one entry after TCRdb re-called the 5' RACE reads with MiXCR. The sample yields under 550,000 distinct CDR3 sequences, over 15% seen once. Sequenced sample: PBMCs or a T cell subset sorted from them (not recorded which). These receptors originate from an adult woman who had mild COVID-19 (a few samples of this study predate the infection). Cell type and time point are not known.

The chain employs TRBV9 and TRBJ2-2, with TRBD2 matching 10 bases. The V gene end was trimmed by 1 base and the J gene end by 5 bases; junction bases not matched to a gene: 5. Germline V gene data show CDR1 as SGDLS and CDR2 as YYNGEE. This CDR3 is built from 16 residues. Here the CDR3 DNA reads TGTGCCAGCAGCGTATTGGGACTAGCGTATACCGGGGAGCTGTTTTTT. This translates into CASSVLGLAYTGELFF.

This clonotype has just a few counts. The CDR3: CASSVEDQETQYF. The CDR3 region has the DNA TGTGCCAGCAGCGTCGAGGACCAAGAGACCCAGTACTTC. The rearrangement uses TRBV9 and TRBJ2-5; D gene uncertain. Trimming removed 2 bases from V and 0 bases from J, with 5 bases in between. The germline CDR1 and CDR2 sequences are SGDLS and YYNGEE. The CDR3 has 13 amino acids.

This chain joins TRBV21-1 and TRBJ1-5; TRBD1 is the table's D call and was not checked against the DNA. TRBV21-1 constitutes a pseudogene. CDR3 size: 18 residues. CDR3 nucleotides: TGTGCCAGCAGCACCCGGGACAGGGGAGCCTCTATCAATCAGCCCCAGCATTTT. Its protein product is CASSTRDRGASINQPQHF.

A few counts support this clonotype. V gene TRBV7-3 combines with J gene TRBJ2-1; TRBD2 matches 11 bases. V was clipped by 1 base and J by 2 bases; unmatched bases: 1. CDR3 length equals 16 residues. Germline CDR1 SGHTA, CDR2 FQGTGA. CDR3 DNA sequence: TGTGCCAGCAGCTTAAGACTAGCGGGGCCCTACAATGAGCAGTTCTTC. Protein: CASSLRLAGPYNEQFF. The complete variable domain, with remaining parts taken from reference TRBV7-3 and TRBJ2-1, reads GAGVSQTPSNKVTEKGKYVELRCDPISGHTALYWYRQSLGQGPEFLIYFQGTGAADDSGLPNDRFFAVRPEGSVSTLKIQRTERGDSAVYLCASSLRLAGPYNEQFFGPGTRLTVL.

The V and J genes are TRBV7-2 and TRBJ1-1; no reliable D call. This CDR3 spans 15 amino acids. Germline V lookup: CDR1 SGHTA, CDR2 FQGNSA. Deletions cut 4 bases from V and 1 base from J, with 13 bases between. CDR3 coding DNA: TGTGCCAGCAGCTCAAGACCTGTTGGGAACACTGAAGCTTTCTTT. It translates to CASSSRPVGNTEAFF. The full variable domain, its missing parts supplied by reference TRBV7-2 and TRBJ1-1, is GAGVSQSPSNKVTEKGKDVELRCDPISGHTALYWYRQSLGQGLEFLIYFQGNSAPDKSGLPSDRFSAERTGGSVSTLTIQRTQQEDSAVYLCASSSRPVGNTEAFFGQGTRLTVV.

The chain employs TRBV24-1 and TRBJ1-1; no definite D call. This CDR3 has 13 residues. The germline V and J ends were trimmed by 4 bases and 0 bases, with 5 bases remaining between them. Germline V gene lookup returns CDR1 KGHDR and CDR2 SFDVKD. CDR3 sequence reads: CATSEGVNTEAFF. The CDR3 region has the DNA TGTGCCACCAGTGAGGGAGTGAACACTGAAGCTTTCTTT.

The chain carries TRBV15 and TRBJ2-5; D ambiguous. The V end was cut by 3 bases, the J end by 2 bases, with 19 bases between. The CDR3 is made up of 17 amino acids. CDR1 LNHNV and CDR2 YYDKDF come from the germline V gene (reference sequence). CDR3 region: CATSSVSYTQPQETQYF. For the CDR3, the DNA is TGTGCCACCAGCAGTGTGAGCTACACACAGCCTCAAGAGACCCAGTACTTC. Combining the CDR3 with reference TRBV15 and TRBJ2-5 gives the whole variable domain DAMVIQNPRYQVTQFGKPVTLSCSQTLNHNVMYWYQQKSSQAPKLLFHYYDKDFNNEADTPDNFQSRRPNTSFCFLDIRSPGLGDTAMYLCATSSVSYTQPQETQYFGPGTRLLVL.

As DNA, the CDR3 is TGCGCCAGCAGCCAAGGGGGGGCGGCGGGGCCAGATACGCAGTATTTT. This gives the protein CASSQGGAAGPDTQYF. V usage is TRBV4-1 and J usage is TRBJ2-3; the D call may be TRBD1 or TRBD2 (6 bases each). V lost 1 base and J lost 4, with 15 bases in between. Germline loops: CDR1 MGHRA, CDR2 YSYEKL. This CDR3 contains 16 residues.

The chain carries TRBV24-1 and TRBJ2-1; 7 bases agree with TRBD2. The germline CDR1 and CDR2 sequences are KGHDR and SFDVKD. V lost 6 bases and J lost 6; bases outside the gene matches: 10. This CDR3 spans 15 amino acids. CDR3 sequence: CATSNFGRFGNEQFF. The CDR3 DNA follows: TGTGCCACCAGTAACTTCGGGAGGTTTGGCAATGAGCAGTTCTTC.

This clonotype was observed a handful of times. The chain is built from TRBV24-1 and TRBJ2-7; possible D gene TRBD1, 5 bases. CDR3 size: 13 residues. V lost 9 bases and J 0 bases, leaving 11 bases between the germline ends. Germline CDR1 and CDR2: KGHDR and SFDVKD. The CDR3 DNA reads as TGTGCCACCGCTGACAGTAGCTCCTACGAGCAGTACTTC. Residues: CATADSSSYEQYF.

A few counts support this clonotype. The chain carries TRBV20-1 and TRBJ1-2; weak D call: TRBD1 (6 bases). The CDR3 consists of 15 residues. Looked up from germline, CDR1 is DFQATT and CDR2 is SNEGSKA (reference sequence). V lost 3 bases, J lost 7 bases, and 21 bases lay in between. The CDR3 DNA reads as TGCAGTGCTAGTCGTTACAGGGATAATTGGGGTGGCTACACCTTC. Translation: CSASRYRDNWGGYTF.

The chain employs TRBV24-1 and TRBJ2-1; 12 positions agree with TRBD2. Per germline, CDR1 KGHDR and CDR2 SFDVKD. The CDR3 is 16 residues long. Germline trimming cut 2 bases from V and 7 bases from J; bases unmatched to any gene: 5. This CDR3 reads CATSDSWTSGVNEQFF. CDR3 coding DNA: TGTGCCACCAGTGATTCATGGACTAGCGGGGTAAATGAGCAGTTCTTC.

The chain combines TRBV9 with TRBJ2-1; 8 positions match TRBD2. V lost 1 base to trimming and J lost 0 bases; unmatched junction nucleotides: 3. Germline assignment: CDR1 SGDLS and CDR2 YYNGEE. This CDR3 has 16 amino acids. CDR3 loop: CASSVKLAGSYNEQFF. The DNA of the CDR3 is TGTGCCAGCAGCGTAAAGCTAGCGGGCTCCTACAATGAGCAGTTCTTC.

V usage is TRBV12-3 or TRBV12-4 and J usage is TRBJ1-5, with D perhaps TRBD1 (6 bases). The ends were cut back, 6 bases at V and 2 bases at J, with 11 bases in the middle. CDR3 length: 14 amino acids. The CDR3 here is CASSGHRGNQPQHF. CDR3 DNA sequence: TGTGCCAGCAGCGGCCACAGGGGCAATCAGCCCCAGCATTTT.

The V and J genes are TRBV6-1 and TRBJ2-2, with D possibly matching TRBD2 (5 bases). Looked up from germline, CDR1 is MNHNS and CDR2 is SASEGT. CDR3 length: 17 amino acids. Trimming removed 1 base from V and 4 bases from J, with 16 bases in between. The CDR3, as DNA: TGTGCCAGCAGTGAAGACGGCAGCCGCGAGGGCACCGGGGAGCTGTTTTTT. Its protein product is CASSEDGSREGTGELFF.

The chain joins TRBV7-2 to TRBJ1-1; D possibly corresponds to TRBD1 (6 bases). Germline V gives CDR1 SGHTA, CDR2 FQGNSA. The V and J ends lost 10 bases and 2 bases respectively, with 14 bases between them. The CDR3 totals 13 residues. The CDR3 nucleotides are TGTGCCACCACGAAACAGGGCAACACTGAAGCTTTCTTT. Translating gives CATTKQGNTEAFF. Supplemented by reference TRBV7-2 and TRBJ1-1, the full variable domain reads GAGVSQSPSNKVTEKGKDVELRCDPISGHTALYWYRQSLGQGLEFLIYFQGNSAPDKSGLPSDRFSAERTGGSVSTLTIQRTQQEDSAVYLCATTKQGNTEAFFGQGTRLTVV.

This clonotype was detected only a few times. The rearrangement links TRBV6-6 to TRBJ2-1; D call uncertain. Deletions cut 2 bases from V and 8 bases from J, with 7 bases between. CDR1 and CDR2 from the germline V gene are MNHNY and SVGAGI (reference sequence). This CDR3 region has 12 residues. The CDR3 protein is CASSYTTDEQFF. The CDR3 DNA is TGTGCCAGCAGTTACACTACGGATGAGCAGTTCTTC.

This clonotype has only a few counts. The rearrangement joins TRBV7-9 to TRBJ1-1; D remains unclear. The V end lost 5 bases, the J end lost 3 bases, and 10 bases lay between the germline ends. This CDR3 comprises 13 residues. The germline gives CDR1 SEHNR, CDR2 FQNEAQ (reference sequence). The CDR3 reads CASSPSGDTEAFF. The CDR3 DNA reads TGTGCCAGCAGCCCCTCGGGAGACACTGAAGCTTTCTTT. Based on the CDR3 plus reference TRBV7-9 and TRBJ1-1, the full variable domain is DTGVSQNPRHKITKRGQNVTFRCDPISEHNRLYWYRQTLGQGPEFLTYFQNEAQLEKSRLLSDRFSAERPKGSFSTLEIQRTEQGDSAMYLCASSPSGDTEAFFGQGTRLTVV.

This clonotype was seen just once. One end of the junction is discordant with germline, which a read error may explain. The chain couples TRBV29-1 to TRBJ2-7; TRBD1 matches at 7 bases. Looked up from germline, CDR1 is SQVTM and CDR2 is ANQGSEA. The CDR3 length is 13 residues. CDR3 amino acids: CSVDGDSSDEQYF. In DNA form, the CDR3 reads TGCAGCGTTGACGGGGACAGCTCCGACGAGCAGTACTTC.

J is TRBJ1-5 and V is TRBV5-5, with 7 nucleotides matching TRBD1. The trim removed 4 bases at V and 1 base at J, leaving 5 bases unmatched. The CDR3 is 15 residues long. Per the germline V gene, CDR1 is SGHKS and CDR2 is YYEKEE (reference sequence). CDR3 loop: CASSASTGSNQPQHF. The CDR3 coding sequence is TGTGCCAGCAGCGCCTCGACAGGGAGCAATCAGCCCCAGCATTTT.

V gene TRBV6-2 or TRBV6-3 combines with J gene TRBJ2-6; 12 positions match TRBD2. The CDR3 has 19 amino acids. V dropped 5 bases and J dropped 2; count of bases not matched to a gene: 10. Germline V gene data show CDR1 as MNHEY and CDR2 as SVGEGT. CDR3 DNA sequence: TGTGCCAGCAGTGAGACTAGCGGGAGTCGGTCACCTGGGGCCAACGTCCTGACTTTC. It specifies CASSETSGSRSPGANVLTF.

The chain employs TRBV30 and TRBJ1-4; perhaps TRBD1 as D (5 bases). V was trimmed by 1 base and J by 8 bases, leaving 8 bases between them. This CDR3 region has 12 residues. The V gene's germline CDR1 is GTSNPN and CDR2 SVGIG (reference sequence). The CDR3 DNA reads TGTGCCTGGAGTGACCGGGGCGAAAAACTGTTTTTT. This codes for CAWSDRGEKLFF. The entire variable domain, with the rest obtained from reference TRBV30 and TRBJ1-4, is as follows: SQTIHQWPATLVQPVGSPLSLECTVEGTSNPNLYWYRQAAGRGLQLLFYSVGIGQISSEVPQNLSASRPQDRQFILSSKKLLLSDSGFYLCAWSDRGEKLFFGSGTQLSVL.

This clonotype was counted a few times. The gene calls are TRBV9 and TRBJ2-7; possibly TRBD1 for D (5 bases). This CDR3 contains 14 residues. Germline assignment: CDR1 SGDLS and CDR2 YYNGEE. Trimming removed 0 bases at V and 4 bases at J, with 11 bases between. CDR3 region: CASSVDNRGYEQYF. As DNA, the CDR3 is TGTGCCAGCAGCGTAGATAATAGGGGATACGAGCAGTACTTC.

On this clonotype itself: One junction end does not reproduce the germline sequence, and a read error may be involved. V and J are TRBV7-3 and TRBJ2-3, with 9 bases lining up with TRBD1. The CDR3 is made up of 15 amino acids. Germline V CDR1 and CDR2: SGHTA, FQGTGA. This CDR3 reads CASSVRQGGTDAQYF. The CDR3 DNA follows: TGTGCCAGCAGCGTACGACAGGGGGGGACAGATGCGCAGTATTTT.

CDR3 coding DNA: TGTGCCAGCAGCCAAGTTGGGAGTGAGCAGTTCTTC. Translation gives CASSQVGSEQFF. The V call is TRBV3-1, the J call TRBJ2-1; D is perhaps TRBD2 (5 bases). This CDR3 region has 12 residues. V gave up 1 base and J gave up 9 bases, with 7 bases separating them. From germline, CDR1 is LGHDT and CDR2 YNNKEL (reference sequence).

This clonotype was observed a handful of times. This chain uses TRBV5-1 with TRBJ1-1; D gene uncertain. The germline V gene encodes CDR1 SGHRS and CDR2 YFSETQ. Trimming pared 0 bases from V and 1 base from J, leaving 10 bases between. The CDR3 consists of 15 residues. The CDR3, as DNA: TGCGCCAGCAGCTTGGTATCGGTGCCGAACACTGAAGCTTTCTTT. Translated: CASSLVSVPNTEAFF.

The rearrangement joins TRBV21-1 to TRBJ1-2; the table's D gene call, TRBD1, was not cross checked with the DNA. TRBV21-1 is labeled a pseudogene. The CDR3 runs to 11 residues. Written as DNA, the CDR3 is TGTGCCAGCACCGGGCCCTATGGCTACACCTTC. Translation gives CASTGPYGYTF.

The genes are TRBV7-9 and TRBJ1-1; D gene uncertain. The CDR3 consists of 14 residues. CDR1 is SEHNR, CDR2 FQNEAQ, per germline (reference sequence). The germline V and J ends were trimmed by 7 bases and 1 base, with 13 bases remaining between them. The CDR3 DNA follows: TGTGCCAGCACCCCACCGGGGTGGAACACTGAAGCTTTCTTT. This codes for CASTPPGWNTEAFF.

This clonotype was counted many times. V usage is TRBV12-3 or TRBV12-4 and J usage is TRBJ1-2, with D unclear. Trimming pared 6 bases from V and 1 base from J, leaving 9 bases between. The CDR3 loop spans 13 amino acids. Here the CDR3 reads CASRQTLNYGYTF. In DNA, the CDR3 is TGTGCCAGCAGACAGACACTTAACTATGGCTACACCTTC.

Only a few counts were recorded for this clonotype. The chain is built from TRBV20-1 and TRBJ2-1, with TRBD2 matching over 8 bases. V gave up 3 bases and J gave up 4 bases; unmatched junction bases: 2. CDR1 DFQATT and CDR2 SNEGSKA come from the germline V gene (reference sequence). This CDR3 is 13 amino acids long. The chain's CDR3 is CSASGGAYNEQFF. CDR3 in DNA: TGCAGTGCTAGCGGGGGGGCTTACAATGAGCAGTTCTTC.

This clonotype was counted between two and nine times. The V call is TRBV3-1, the J call TRBJ2-7; D not certain. Trimming stripped 2 bases from V and 1 base from J, with 12 bases between. Germline V gene sequence: CDR1 LGHDT, CDR2 YNNKEL (reference sequence). CDR3 length: 15 amino acids. The CDR3: CASSQMSVSSYEQYF. CDR3 sequence (DNA): TGTGCCAGCAGCCAAATGTCAGTCTCTTCCTACGAGCAGTACTTC.

The chain couples TRBV11-2 to TRBJ2-7; perhaps TRBD2 as D (5 bases). The CDR3 spans 14 residues. Germline-derived CDR1 and CDR2 are SGHAT and FQNNGV. Trimming pared 10 bases from V and 6 bases from J, leaving 22 bases between. The chain's CDR3 is CATRGLTTRSEQYF. The CDR3 DNA sequence: TGTGCCACCCGGGGTTTAACGACTCGCTCCGAGCAGTACTTC.